This TCR beta chain was recorded in a study of T cells in Graves' hyperthyroidism and ophthalmopathy. Study context: Any treatment followed the collection of peripheral blood at initial diagnosis.

CDR1 is KGHDR and CDR2 is SFDVKD in the germline V gene. This CDR3 has 17 residues. V was pared by 0 bases and J by 4 bases, with 9 bases of the junction left unmatched. This clonotype was seen ten or more times. Researchers amplified the TCR beta CDR3 regions from RNA transcripts. The study used the HTBI primer set for a first-round RT-PCR of the TCR CDR3. In TCRdb, the multiplex PCR reads were re-called with MiXCR into one record per CDR3 protein. The sample lists more than 650,000 distinct CDR3 sequences; 11% to 15% were seen once. This TCR was sampled from a woman younger than 35 with Graves' hyperthyroidism. What was sequenced was blood. The chain is built from TRBV24-1 and TRBJ2-3, with TRBD2 matching over 7 bases. The CDR3 sequence: CATSDLRGGSSADTQYF. DNA for the CDR3: TGTGCCACCAGTGATTTGCGTGGCGGGAGTTCTGCAGATACGCAGTATTTT.